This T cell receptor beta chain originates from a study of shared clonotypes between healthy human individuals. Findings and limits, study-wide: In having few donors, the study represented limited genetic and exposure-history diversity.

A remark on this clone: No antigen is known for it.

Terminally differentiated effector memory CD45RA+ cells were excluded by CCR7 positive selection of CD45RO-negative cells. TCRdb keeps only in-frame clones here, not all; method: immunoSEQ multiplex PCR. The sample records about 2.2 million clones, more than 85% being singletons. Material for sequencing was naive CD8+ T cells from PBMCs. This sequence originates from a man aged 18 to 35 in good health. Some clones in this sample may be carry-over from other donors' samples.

The CDR3 DNA reads as TGTGCCAGCAGCTTAATGGCTAGCGGGAGAGGCGAGCAGTACTTC. This sequence encodes CASSLMASGRGEQYF. The V gene is TRBV13, the J gene TRBJ2-7; 10 nucleotides line up with TRBD2. Germline lookup yields CDR1 PRHDT and CDR2 FYEKMQ (reference sequence). V dropped 2 bases and J dropped 6; count of bases not matched to a gene: 7. CDR3 length: 15 amino acids.